Detailed here is one TCR beta chain. Its target is not known. This sample is part of a study of OX40 agonist ivuxolimab in advanced cancers. Study-level information: Prior anti-PD-1, anti-PD-L1 or anti-CTLA-4 therapy did not bar entry, and more than 35% had some. Whole-study findings and limits: At 0.1 to 3.0 mg/kg, CD4+ and CD8+ blood T cells expanded clonally by week 6. Individuals who were partial responders at 0.1-3.0 mg/kg had clonal expansion that ranked among the lowest.

Sampling times: baseline, cycle 4 day 1, cycle 7 day 1. CDR1 and CDR2 from the germline V gene are SGHRS and YFSETQ. There are 15 residues in the CDR3. Between the trimmed V and J ends, which lost 3 bases and 4 bases, there was a span of 17 bases. The repertoire was sequenced with immunoSEQ multiplex PCR; TCRdb's copy has only in-frame clones and lacks some. Of some 70,000 clones listed, around 93% are singletons. This receptor was obtained from an adult with an advanced solid tumor such as melanoma, head and neck, liver or kidney cancer. The rearrangement uses TRBV5-1 and TRBJ2-7, with D maybe TRBD2 (5 bases). The input for sequencing was CD4+ or CD8+ T cells sorted from blood, taken in a trial of the OX40 agonist ivuxolimab. The CDR3 DNA follows: TGCGCCAGCAGCTCAAACGGAGGACGGGAATACGAGCAGTACTTC. Protein sequence: CASSSNGGREYEQYF. Full variable domain (remainder filled in from reference TRBV5-1 and TRBJ2-7): KAGVTQTPRYLIKTRGQQVTLSCSPISGHRSVSWYQQTPGQGLQFLFEYFSETQRNKGNFPGRFSGRQFSNSRSEMNVSTLELGDSALYLCASSSNGGREYEQYFGPGTRLTVT.